This TCR beta chain stems from a study of STAT5B mutations in CD4+ large granular lymphocyte leukemia. Study results and caveats: TRBV06-family usage was enriched in top patient clones (8/27) versus controls (2/35). Without putative leukemic clones, patient CD4-sorted repertoires remained more clonal than healthy CD4+ repertoires.

This was a survey-level run. Method: immunoSEQ multiplex PCR; TCRdb's copy keeps in-frame clones and lacks some. This table has 40,000 to 55,000 clones, 84% appearing once. This clone was observed a handful of times. Its antigen is unidentified. The CDR3 sequence is 13 residues long. Germline CDR1 LGHNA, CDR2 YNFKEQ. V was trimmed by 1 base and J by 3 bases, leaving 6 bases between them. The sequence was obtained from a human donor in good health. The chain joins TRBV4-2 to TRBJ1-2; D is ambiguous. Sequenced input: CD4+ T cells from blood buffy coats. CDR3 in DNA: TGTGCCAGCAGCCAAGTCGGCGACTATGGCTACACCTTC. This gives the protein CASSQVGDYGYTF.